A selection of T cell receptor beta chains follows, all from one sample in a study of CD8+ T cells in alopecia areata. Sequencing was performed with immunoSEQ multiplex PCR; in TCRdb, only in-frame clones are kept and a portion is missing. Of roughly 190,000 clones listed, more than 55% were seen once; the top ten hold approximately 0.69%. The sample here was CD4+ T cells sorted from blood, taken at week 4, from a patient treated with tofacitinib. The receptor source for this set is a human donor with alopecia areata. The CDR3 runs from the conserved cysteine through the conserved F or W. A D gene is named only where the DNA matches it firmly. A clone size is listed for some rows: how often the clone was seen (once, few, many), or a class if it is expanded.

J gene: TRBJ2-5; clone size: -; D gene: -; V gene: TRBV6-1; CDR3 DNA: TGTGCCAGCACGCGGGACTTACAAGAGACCCAGTACTTC; CDR3 protein: CASTRDLQETQYF
J gene: TRBJ2-1; clone size: -; D gene: TRBD2; V gene: TRBV13; CDR3 DNA: TGTGCCAGCAGCCAAGAACCGGGACTAGCGGCTAGAAGCTCCTACAATGAGCAGTTCTTC; CDR3 protein: CASSQEPGLAARSSYNEQFF
J gene: TRBJ1-1; clone size: -; D gene: -; V gene: TRBV6-6; CDR3 DNA: TGTGCCAGCAGTCGGGGAGTAAGTGAAGCTTTCTTT; CDR3 protein: CASSRGVSEAFF
J gene: TRBJ2-6; clone size: -; D gene: -; V gene: TRBV5-1; CDR3 DNA: TGCGCCAGCAGCCCACAAGGGGCCGGGGCCAACGTCCTGACTTTC; CDR3 protein: CASSPQGAGANVLTF
J gene: TRBJ2-7; clone size: -; D gene: -; V gene: TRBV11-1; CDR3 DNA: TGTGCCAGCAGCTTAATGGGCGAGCAGTACTTC; CDR3 protein: CASSLMGEQYF
J gene: TRBJ2-7; clone size: -; D gene: -; V gene: TRBV29-1; CDR3 DNA: TGCAGCGCTGGGGGCACCCGGGAAACGGGAACCTACGAGCAGTACTTC; CDR3 protein: CSAGGTRETGTYEQYF
J gene: TRBJ2-3; clone size: once; D gene: TRBD1; V gene: TRBV30; CDR3 DNA: TGTGCCTGGAGTGTACTGGACAGGGGGCTACTCCACACAGATACGCAGTATTTT; CDR3 protein: CAWSVLDRGLLHTDTQYF
J gene: TRBJ1-2; clone size: -; D gene: TRBD1; V gene: TRBV4-2; CDR3 DNA: TGTGCCAGCAGCCTTGGGACAGGGGGCTATGGCTACACCTTC; CDR3 protein: CASSLGTGGYGYTF
J gene: TRBJ2-1; clone size: few; D gene: -; V gene: TRBV19; CDR3 DNA: TGTGCCAGTAGTATAGAGACCGGGTACCCCTACAATGAGCAGTTCTTC; CDR3 protein: CASSIETGYPYNEQFF
J gene: TRBJ2-6; clone size: few; D gene: -; V gene: TRBV28; CDR3 DNA: TGTGCCAGCAGTAATGGGCCGAGCTCTGGGGCCAACGTCCTGACTTTC; CDR3 protein: CASSNGPSSGANVLTF
J gene: TRBJ2-2; clone size: -; D gene: -; V gene: TRBV5-1; CDR3 DNA: TGCGCCAGCAGCTTGGCTGTCACGGCCTCGAACACCGGGGAGCTGTTTTTT; CDR3 protein: CASSLAVTASNTGELFF
J gene: TRBJ2-1; clone size: -; D gene: -; V gene: TRBV29-1; CDR3 DNA: TGCAGCGCCGCTTCGGGGCCCGATTACAGTTACAATGAGCAGTTCTTC; CDR3 protein: CSAASGPDYSYNEQFF
J gene: TRBJ2-5; clone size: -; D gene: -; V gene: TRBV7-2; CDR3 DNA: TGTGCCAGCAGCTATGGGACACGGCCTGGGGAGACCCAGTACTTC; CDR3 protein: CASSYGTRPGETQYF
J gene: TRBJ2-5; clone size: -; D gene: -; V gene: TRBV29-1; CDR3 DNA: TGCAGCGTTGTTCCAGCGGCGGAGACCCAGTACTTC; CDR3 protein: CSVVPAAETQYF
J gene: TRBJ1-2; clone size: -; D gene: -; V gene: TRBV7-2; CDR3 DNA: TGTGCCAGCAGCCAGCGGAGGGACTATGGCTACACCTTC; CDR3 protein: CASSQRRDYGYTF
J gene: TRBJ2-6; clone size: -; D gene: -; V gene: TRBV7-7; CDR3 DNA: TGTGCCAGCAGCCCCGTGGGGGCCAACGTCCTGACTTTC; CDR3 protein: CASSPVGANVLTF
J gene: TRBJ2-5; clone size: -; D gene: TRBD1; V gene: TRBV30; CDR3 DNA: TGTGCCTGGAGTGGCGGGGGACAGGGTTCCCGGGCGTTGCAGGAGACCCAGTACTTC; CDR3 protein: CAWSGGGQGSRALQETQYF
J gene: TRBJ2-7; clone size: -; D gene: TRBD2; V gene: TRBV28; CDR3 DNA: TGTGCCAGCAGATCGGGACAGCGTGTAGCGGGAGGCTACGAGCAGTACTTC; CDR3 protein: CASRSGQRVAGGYEQYF
J gene: TRBJ2-5; clone size: -; D gene: -; V gene: TRBV19; CDR3 DNA: TGTGCCAGTAGTATAGTTGGAGGATGGATCGGCAGAGAGACCCAGTACTTC; CDR3 protein: CASSIVGGWIGRETQYF
J gene: TRBJ2-5; clone size: -; D gene: TRBD1; V gene: TRBV5-1; CDR3 DNA: TGCGCCAGCAGCTTGCGGACAGGTGGACAAGAGACCCAGTACTTC; CDR3 protein: CASSLRTGGQETQYF
J gene: TRBJ2-5; clone size: -; D gene: TRBD2; V gene: TRBV7-2; CDR3 DNA: TGTGCCAGCAGCTATAGCGGGGTAGAGACCCAGTACTTC; CDR3 protein: CASSYSGVETQYF
J gene: TRBJ1-4; clone size: -; D gene: -; V gene: TRBV27; CDR3 DNA: TGTGCCAGCAGCCGAGGGGGTTACGGTGAAAAACTGTTTTTT; CDR3 protein: CASSRGGYGEKLFF
J gene: TRBJ1-5; clone size: few; D gene: -; V gene: TRBV29-1; CDR3 DNA: TGCAGCGTTAAGGGGGATAGCAATCAGCCCCAGCATTTT; CDR3 protein: CSVKGDSNQPQHF
J gene: TRBJ2-7; clone size: -; D gene: -; V gene: TRBV29-1; CDR3 DNA: TGCAGCGTCGCCTACTCTGGTAGCTACGAGCAGTACTTC; CDR3 protein: CSVAYSGSYEQYF
J gene: TRBJ2-5; clone size: few; D gene: TRBD1; V gene: TRBV6-6; CDR3 DNA: TGTGCCAGCAGCCCAGGACAGGGTGTGTTAGAGACCCAGTACTTC; CDR3 protein: CASSPGQGVLETQYF
J gene: TRBJ2-1; clone size: -; D gene: -; V gene: TRBV7-3; CDR3 DNA: TGTGCCAGCAGCTTAACGCAGGGTGGTTACAATGAGCAGTTCTTC; CDR3 protein: CASSLTQGGYNEQFF
J gene: TRBJ2-3; clone size: -; D gene: TRBD1; V gene: TRBV2; CDR3 DNA: TGTGCCAGCAGTGTTCCGGGACAGACTACAGATACGCAGTATTTT; CDR3 protein: CASSVPGQTTDTQYF
J gene: TRBJ2-1; clone size: few; D gene: TRBD2; V gene: TRBV7-8; CDR3 DNA: TGTGCCAGCAGCTTGAGAACTAGCGGGGCGAATGAGCAGTTCTTC; CDR3 protein: CASSLRTSGANEQFF
J gene: TRBJ2-7; clone size: -; D gene: -; V gene: TRBV29-1; CDR3 DNA: TGCAGCGTTGAAGGGTCCTACGAGCAGTACTTC; CDR3 protein: CSVEGSYEQYF
J gene: TRBJ1-5; clone size: few; D gene: -; V gene: TRBV7-8; CDR3 DNA: TGTGCCAGCAAGCCGGGGGAGCAGGGAAGGATTAATCAGCCCCAGCATTTT; CDR3 protein: CASKPGEQGRINQPQHF